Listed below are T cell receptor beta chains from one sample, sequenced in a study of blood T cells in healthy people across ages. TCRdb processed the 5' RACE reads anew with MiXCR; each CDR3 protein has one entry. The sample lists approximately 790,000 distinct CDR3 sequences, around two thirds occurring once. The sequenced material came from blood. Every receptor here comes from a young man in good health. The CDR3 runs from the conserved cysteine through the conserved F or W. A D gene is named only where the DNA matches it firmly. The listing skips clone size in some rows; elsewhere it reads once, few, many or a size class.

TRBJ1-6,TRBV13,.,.,CASGGSPLHF,TGTGCCAGCGGGGGGTCACCCCTCCACTTT
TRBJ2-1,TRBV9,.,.,CASSGGAHEQFF,TGTGCCAGCAGCGGGGGGGCCCATGAGCAGTTCTTC
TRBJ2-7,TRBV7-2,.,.,CASSLTRGRTSYEQYF,TGTGCCAGCAGCTTAACCCGGGGGAGGACTTCCTACGAGCAGTACTTC
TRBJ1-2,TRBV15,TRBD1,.,CATSTIYRDREDYGYTF,TGTGCCACCAGCACAATCTACCGGGACAGGGAGGACTATGGCTACACCTTC
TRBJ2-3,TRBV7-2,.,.,CASSSITTGGTQYF,TGTGCCAGCAGCTCGATTACGACAGGAGGTACGCAGTATTTT
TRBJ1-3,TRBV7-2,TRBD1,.,CASSSTGISGNTIYF,TGTGCCAGCAGCTCGACAGGGATCTCTGGAAACACCATATATTTT
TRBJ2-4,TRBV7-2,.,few,CASSLGFGPTGEQYF,TGTGCCAGCAGCTTAGGCTTCGGTCCCACGGGGGAGCAGTACTTC
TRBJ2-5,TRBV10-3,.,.,CAIRRDGQETQYF,TGTGCCATCAGGCGGGACGGGCAAGAGACCCAGTACTTC
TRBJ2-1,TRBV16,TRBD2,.,CASSLQTSGAYNEQFF,TGTGCCAGCAGCCTCCAGACTAGCGGGGCCTACAATGAGCAGTTCTTC
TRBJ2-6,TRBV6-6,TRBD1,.,CATKTGGDSGANVLTF,TGTGCCACCAAGACAGGGGGCGACTCTGGGGCCAACGTCCTGACTTTC
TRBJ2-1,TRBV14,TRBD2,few,CASSRAGGSYNEQFF,TGTGCCAGCAGCCGCGCGGGGGGTTCCTACAATGAGCAGTTCTTC
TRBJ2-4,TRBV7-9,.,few,CASSVDGDAREQYF,TGTGCCAGCAGCGTAGACGGGGATGCACGAGAGCAGTACTTC
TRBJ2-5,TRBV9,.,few,CASSVALGAETQYF,TGTGCCAGCAGCGTAGCGTTAGGAGCAGAGACCCAGTACTTC
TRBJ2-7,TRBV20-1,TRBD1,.,CSALHGQGGYEQYF,TGCAGTGCTCTCCATGGACAGGGTGGCTACGAGCAGTACTTC
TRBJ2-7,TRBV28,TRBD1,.,CASSLYPGTGGYEQYF,TGTGCCAGCAGTTTATATCCTGGGACAGGGGGCTACGAGCAGTACTTC
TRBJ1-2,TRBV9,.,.,CASSVGGGTYGYTF,TGTGCCAGCAGCGTAGGCGGGGGAACCTATGGCTACACCTTC
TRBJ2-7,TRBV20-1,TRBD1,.,CSARHPGGADVEQYF,TGCAGTGCTAGACATCCAGGGGGCGCGGATGTCGAGCAGTACTTC
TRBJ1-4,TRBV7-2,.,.,CASSLDRGSNEKLFF,TGTGCCAGCAGCTTAGACCGGGGCTCGAATGAAAAACTGTTTTTT
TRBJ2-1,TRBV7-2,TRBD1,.,CASSLQGVHNEQFF,TGTGCCAGCAGCTTACAGGGGGTCCACAATGAGCAGTTCTTC
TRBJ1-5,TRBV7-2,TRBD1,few,CASSVDRAQQPQHF,TGTGCCAGCAGCGTCGACAGGGCACAACAGCCCCAGCATTTT
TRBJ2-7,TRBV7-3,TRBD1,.,CASSLTGTGAYEQYF,TGTGCCAGCAGCTTAACCGGGACAGGGGCCTACGAGCAGTACTTC
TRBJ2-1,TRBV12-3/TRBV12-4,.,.,CASSLVANEQFF,TGTGCCAGCAGTTTAGTAGCAAATGAGCAGTTCTTC
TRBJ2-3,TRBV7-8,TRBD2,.,CASSLTLAGGHQDTQYF,TGTGCCAGCAGCTTGACTCTGGCGGGGGGGCACCAAGATACGCAGTATTTT
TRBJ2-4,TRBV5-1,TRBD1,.,CASSLDGTGNKNIQYF,TGCGCCAGCAGCTTGGATGGGACAGGGAACAAAAACATTCAGTACTTC
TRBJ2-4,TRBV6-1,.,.,CASSGQRKNIQYF,TGTGCCAGCAGTGGTCAGCGGAAAAACATTCAGTACTTC
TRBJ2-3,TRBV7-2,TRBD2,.,CASSLEGGGPYTQYF,TGTGCCAGCAGCTTAGAGGGCGGGGGGCCGTATACGCAGTATTTT
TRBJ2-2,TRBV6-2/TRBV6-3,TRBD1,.,CASSYETGTNTGELFF,TGTGCCAGCAGTTACGAGACAGGGACGAACACCGGGGAGCTGTTTTTT
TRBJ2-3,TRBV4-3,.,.,CASSPEGVTSTDTQYF,TGCGCCAGCAGCCCTGAGGGGGTCACTAGCACAGATACGCAGTATTTT
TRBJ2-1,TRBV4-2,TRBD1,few,CASSQVGTGENNEQFF,TGTGCCAGCAGCCAAGTGGGGACAGGGGAGAACAATGAGCAGTTCTTC
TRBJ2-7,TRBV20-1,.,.,CNAREELSGTYEQYF,TGCAATGCTAGAGAGGAGTTGAGTGGAACATACGAGCAGTACTTC
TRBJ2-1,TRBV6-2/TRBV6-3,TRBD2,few,CASSYDRIAGHTYNEQFF,TGTGCCAGCAGTTATGATAGAATAGCGGGGCACACCTACAATGAGCAGTTCTTC
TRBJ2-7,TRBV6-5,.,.,CASSYSTTAEQYF,TGTGCCAGCAGTTACTCGACCACCGCGGAGCAGTACTTC
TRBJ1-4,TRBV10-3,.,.,CAISETEGIVTNEKLFF,TGTGCCATCAGTGAGACGGAGGGAATCGTCACTAATGAAAAACTGTTTTTT
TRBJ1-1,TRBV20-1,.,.,CSAQDKNTEAFF,TGCAGTGCACAGGACAAGAACACTGAAGCTTTCTTT